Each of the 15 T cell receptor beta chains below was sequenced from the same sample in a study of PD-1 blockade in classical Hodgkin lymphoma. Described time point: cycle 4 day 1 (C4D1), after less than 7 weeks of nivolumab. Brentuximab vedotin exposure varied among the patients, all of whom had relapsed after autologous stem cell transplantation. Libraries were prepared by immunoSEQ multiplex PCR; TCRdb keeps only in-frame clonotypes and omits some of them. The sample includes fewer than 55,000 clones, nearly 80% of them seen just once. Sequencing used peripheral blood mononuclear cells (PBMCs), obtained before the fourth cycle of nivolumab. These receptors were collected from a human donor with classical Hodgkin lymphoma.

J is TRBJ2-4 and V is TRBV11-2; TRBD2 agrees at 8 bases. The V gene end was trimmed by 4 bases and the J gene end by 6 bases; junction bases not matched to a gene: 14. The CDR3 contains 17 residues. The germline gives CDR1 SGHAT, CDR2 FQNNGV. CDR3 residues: CASSSPQGREGLNIQYF. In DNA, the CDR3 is TGTGCCAGCAGCTCGCCCCAGGGTCGGGAGGGTTTAAACATTCAGTACTTC.

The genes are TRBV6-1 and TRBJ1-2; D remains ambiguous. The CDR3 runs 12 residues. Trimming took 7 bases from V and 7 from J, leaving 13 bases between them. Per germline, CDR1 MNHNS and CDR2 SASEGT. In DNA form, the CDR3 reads TGTGCCAGCAACCGGGAATCCGGTGGCTACACCTTC. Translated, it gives CASNRESGGYTF.

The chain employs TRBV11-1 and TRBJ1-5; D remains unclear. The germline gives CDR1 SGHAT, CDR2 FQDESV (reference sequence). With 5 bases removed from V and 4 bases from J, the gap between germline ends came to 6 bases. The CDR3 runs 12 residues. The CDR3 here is CASSGENQPQHF. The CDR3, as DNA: TGTGCCAGCAGCGGCGAAAATCAGCCCCAGCATTTT.

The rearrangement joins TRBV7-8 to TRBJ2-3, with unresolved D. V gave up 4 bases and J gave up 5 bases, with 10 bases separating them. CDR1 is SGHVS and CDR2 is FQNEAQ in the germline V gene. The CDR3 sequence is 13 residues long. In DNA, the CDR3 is TGTGCCAGCAGCTCCCGGGTGCTAGATACGCAGTATTTT. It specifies CASSSRVLDTQYF.

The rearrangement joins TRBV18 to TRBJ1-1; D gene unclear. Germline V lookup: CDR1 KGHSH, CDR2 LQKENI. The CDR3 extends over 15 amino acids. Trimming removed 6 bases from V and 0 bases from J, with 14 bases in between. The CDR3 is CASSKGVSMNTEAFF. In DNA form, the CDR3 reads TGTGCCAGCTCTAAGGGCGTATCGATGAACACTGAAGCTTTCTTT.

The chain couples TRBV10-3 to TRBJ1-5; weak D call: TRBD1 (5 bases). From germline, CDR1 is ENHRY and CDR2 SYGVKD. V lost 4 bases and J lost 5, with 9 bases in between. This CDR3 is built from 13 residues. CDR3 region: CAISAGGDQPQHF. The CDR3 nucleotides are TGTGCCATCAGTGCCGGGGGAGATCAGCCCCAGCATTTT.

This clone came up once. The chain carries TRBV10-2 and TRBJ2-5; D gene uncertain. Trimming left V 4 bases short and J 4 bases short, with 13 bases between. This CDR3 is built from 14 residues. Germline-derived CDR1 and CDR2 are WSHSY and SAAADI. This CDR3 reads CASSAGSAGETQYF. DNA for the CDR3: TGCGCCAGCAGTGCGGGCTCCGCCGGAGAGACCCAGTACTTC.

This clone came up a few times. The CDR3 nucleotides read TGTGCCAGCAGCCCCCAGCGGGCCCTAAGGGAAGCTTTCTTT. It encodes CASSPQRALREAFF. V usage is TRBV9 and J usage is TRBJ1-1; D gene ambiguous. Germline CDR1 reads SGDLS; CDR2 reads YYNGEE. Trimming took off 4 bases at V and 8 bases at J, with 18 bases between the two ends. CDR3 length equals 14 residues.

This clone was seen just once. The CDR3 loop is CASSSGLAGGINEQFF. In DNA form, the CDR3 reads TGTGCCAGCAGCTCCGGACTAGCGGGAGGCATTAATGAGCAGTTCTTC. This rearrangement joins TRBV7-9 to TRBJ2-1; TRBD2 matches at 14 bases. CDR1 and CDR2 (germline): SEHNR, FQNEAQ (reference sequence). The CDR3 sequence is 16 residues long. V was clipped by 4 bases and J by 7 bases; unmatched bases: 6.

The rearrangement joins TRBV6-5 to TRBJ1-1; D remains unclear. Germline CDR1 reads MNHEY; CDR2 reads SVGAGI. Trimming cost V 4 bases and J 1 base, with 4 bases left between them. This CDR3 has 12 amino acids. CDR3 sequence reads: CASSFQNTEAFF. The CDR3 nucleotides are TGTGCCAGCAGTTTTCAGAACACTGAAGCTTTCTTT.

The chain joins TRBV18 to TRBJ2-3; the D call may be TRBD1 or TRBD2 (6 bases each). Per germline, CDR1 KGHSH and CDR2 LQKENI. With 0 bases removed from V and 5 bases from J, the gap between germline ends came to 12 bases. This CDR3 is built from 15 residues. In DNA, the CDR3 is TGTGCCAGCTCACCACCGTCGGGGGCGAAAGATACGCAGTATTTT. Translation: CASSPPSGAKDTQYF.

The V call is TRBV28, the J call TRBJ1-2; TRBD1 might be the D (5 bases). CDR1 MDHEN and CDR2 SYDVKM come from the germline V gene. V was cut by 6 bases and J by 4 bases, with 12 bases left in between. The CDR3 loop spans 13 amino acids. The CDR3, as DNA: TGTGCCAGCAGCTATTCGGGGACCTATGGCTACACCTTC. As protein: CASSYSGTYGYTF.

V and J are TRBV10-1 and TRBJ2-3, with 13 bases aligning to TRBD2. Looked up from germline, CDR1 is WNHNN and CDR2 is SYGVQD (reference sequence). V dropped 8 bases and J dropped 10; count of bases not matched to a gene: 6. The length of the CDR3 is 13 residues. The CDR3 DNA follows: TGCGCCAGCGGTGGGACTAGCGGGACGGCGCAGTATTTT. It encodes CASGGTSGTAQYF.

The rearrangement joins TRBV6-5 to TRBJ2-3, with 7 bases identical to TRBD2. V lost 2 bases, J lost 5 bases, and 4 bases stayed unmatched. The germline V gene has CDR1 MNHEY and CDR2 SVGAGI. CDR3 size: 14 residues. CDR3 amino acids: CASSYRGDIDTQYF. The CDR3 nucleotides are TGTGCCAGCAGTTACCGGGGGGATATAGATACGCAGTATTTT.

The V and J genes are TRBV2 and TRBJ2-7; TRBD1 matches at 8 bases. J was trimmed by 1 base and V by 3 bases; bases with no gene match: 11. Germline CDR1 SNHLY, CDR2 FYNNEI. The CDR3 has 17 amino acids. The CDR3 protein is CASSDGWTGRDSYEQYF. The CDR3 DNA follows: TGTGCCAGCAGTGACGGTTGGACAGGGCGGGATTCCTACGAGCAGTACTTC.